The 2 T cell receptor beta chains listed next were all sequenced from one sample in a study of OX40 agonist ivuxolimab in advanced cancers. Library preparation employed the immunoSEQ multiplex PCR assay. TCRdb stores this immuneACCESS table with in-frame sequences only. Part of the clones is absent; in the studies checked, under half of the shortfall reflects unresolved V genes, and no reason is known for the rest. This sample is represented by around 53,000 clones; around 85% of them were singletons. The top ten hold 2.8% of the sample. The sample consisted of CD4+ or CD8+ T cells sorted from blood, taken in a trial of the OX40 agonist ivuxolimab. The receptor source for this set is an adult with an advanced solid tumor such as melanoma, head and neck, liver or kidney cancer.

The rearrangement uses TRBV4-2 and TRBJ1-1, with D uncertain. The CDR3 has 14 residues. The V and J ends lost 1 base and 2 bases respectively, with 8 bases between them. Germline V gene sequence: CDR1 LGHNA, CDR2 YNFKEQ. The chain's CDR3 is CASSQGGSNTEAFF. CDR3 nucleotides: TGTGCCAGCAGCCAAGGTGGCAGTAACACTGAAGCTTTCTTT.

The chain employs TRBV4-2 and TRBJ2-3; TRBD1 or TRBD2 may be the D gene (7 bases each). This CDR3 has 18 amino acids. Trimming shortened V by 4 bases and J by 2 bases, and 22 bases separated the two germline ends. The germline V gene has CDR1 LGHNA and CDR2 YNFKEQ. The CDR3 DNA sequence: TGTGCCAGCAGCCGACGTGAGGGGGCGGGGGTGAACACAGATACGCAGTATTTT. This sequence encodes CASSRREGAGVNTDTQYF.